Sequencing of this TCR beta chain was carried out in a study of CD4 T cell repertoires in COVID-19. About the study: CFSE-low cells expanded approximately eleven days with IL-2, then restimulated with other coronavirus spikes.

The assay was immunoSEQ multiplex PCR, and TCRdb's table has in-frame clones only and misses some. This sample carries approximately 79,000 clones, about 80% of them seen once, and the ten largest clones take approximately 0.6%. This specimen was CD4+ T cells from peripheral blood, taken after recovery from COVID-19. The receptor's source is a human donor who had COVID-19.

The CDR3 reads CSFRTGGQGGYTF. The CDR3 DNA reads as TGCAGCTTTAGGACAGGGGGCCAAGGGGGCTACACCTTC. V gene TRBV29-1 combines with J gene TRBJ1-2; 11 bases align to TRBD1. The CDR3 is 13 amino acids. CDR1 and CDR2 from the germline V gene are SQVTM and ANQGSEA. V was pared by 8 bases and J by 8 bases, with 10 bases of the junction left unmatched.